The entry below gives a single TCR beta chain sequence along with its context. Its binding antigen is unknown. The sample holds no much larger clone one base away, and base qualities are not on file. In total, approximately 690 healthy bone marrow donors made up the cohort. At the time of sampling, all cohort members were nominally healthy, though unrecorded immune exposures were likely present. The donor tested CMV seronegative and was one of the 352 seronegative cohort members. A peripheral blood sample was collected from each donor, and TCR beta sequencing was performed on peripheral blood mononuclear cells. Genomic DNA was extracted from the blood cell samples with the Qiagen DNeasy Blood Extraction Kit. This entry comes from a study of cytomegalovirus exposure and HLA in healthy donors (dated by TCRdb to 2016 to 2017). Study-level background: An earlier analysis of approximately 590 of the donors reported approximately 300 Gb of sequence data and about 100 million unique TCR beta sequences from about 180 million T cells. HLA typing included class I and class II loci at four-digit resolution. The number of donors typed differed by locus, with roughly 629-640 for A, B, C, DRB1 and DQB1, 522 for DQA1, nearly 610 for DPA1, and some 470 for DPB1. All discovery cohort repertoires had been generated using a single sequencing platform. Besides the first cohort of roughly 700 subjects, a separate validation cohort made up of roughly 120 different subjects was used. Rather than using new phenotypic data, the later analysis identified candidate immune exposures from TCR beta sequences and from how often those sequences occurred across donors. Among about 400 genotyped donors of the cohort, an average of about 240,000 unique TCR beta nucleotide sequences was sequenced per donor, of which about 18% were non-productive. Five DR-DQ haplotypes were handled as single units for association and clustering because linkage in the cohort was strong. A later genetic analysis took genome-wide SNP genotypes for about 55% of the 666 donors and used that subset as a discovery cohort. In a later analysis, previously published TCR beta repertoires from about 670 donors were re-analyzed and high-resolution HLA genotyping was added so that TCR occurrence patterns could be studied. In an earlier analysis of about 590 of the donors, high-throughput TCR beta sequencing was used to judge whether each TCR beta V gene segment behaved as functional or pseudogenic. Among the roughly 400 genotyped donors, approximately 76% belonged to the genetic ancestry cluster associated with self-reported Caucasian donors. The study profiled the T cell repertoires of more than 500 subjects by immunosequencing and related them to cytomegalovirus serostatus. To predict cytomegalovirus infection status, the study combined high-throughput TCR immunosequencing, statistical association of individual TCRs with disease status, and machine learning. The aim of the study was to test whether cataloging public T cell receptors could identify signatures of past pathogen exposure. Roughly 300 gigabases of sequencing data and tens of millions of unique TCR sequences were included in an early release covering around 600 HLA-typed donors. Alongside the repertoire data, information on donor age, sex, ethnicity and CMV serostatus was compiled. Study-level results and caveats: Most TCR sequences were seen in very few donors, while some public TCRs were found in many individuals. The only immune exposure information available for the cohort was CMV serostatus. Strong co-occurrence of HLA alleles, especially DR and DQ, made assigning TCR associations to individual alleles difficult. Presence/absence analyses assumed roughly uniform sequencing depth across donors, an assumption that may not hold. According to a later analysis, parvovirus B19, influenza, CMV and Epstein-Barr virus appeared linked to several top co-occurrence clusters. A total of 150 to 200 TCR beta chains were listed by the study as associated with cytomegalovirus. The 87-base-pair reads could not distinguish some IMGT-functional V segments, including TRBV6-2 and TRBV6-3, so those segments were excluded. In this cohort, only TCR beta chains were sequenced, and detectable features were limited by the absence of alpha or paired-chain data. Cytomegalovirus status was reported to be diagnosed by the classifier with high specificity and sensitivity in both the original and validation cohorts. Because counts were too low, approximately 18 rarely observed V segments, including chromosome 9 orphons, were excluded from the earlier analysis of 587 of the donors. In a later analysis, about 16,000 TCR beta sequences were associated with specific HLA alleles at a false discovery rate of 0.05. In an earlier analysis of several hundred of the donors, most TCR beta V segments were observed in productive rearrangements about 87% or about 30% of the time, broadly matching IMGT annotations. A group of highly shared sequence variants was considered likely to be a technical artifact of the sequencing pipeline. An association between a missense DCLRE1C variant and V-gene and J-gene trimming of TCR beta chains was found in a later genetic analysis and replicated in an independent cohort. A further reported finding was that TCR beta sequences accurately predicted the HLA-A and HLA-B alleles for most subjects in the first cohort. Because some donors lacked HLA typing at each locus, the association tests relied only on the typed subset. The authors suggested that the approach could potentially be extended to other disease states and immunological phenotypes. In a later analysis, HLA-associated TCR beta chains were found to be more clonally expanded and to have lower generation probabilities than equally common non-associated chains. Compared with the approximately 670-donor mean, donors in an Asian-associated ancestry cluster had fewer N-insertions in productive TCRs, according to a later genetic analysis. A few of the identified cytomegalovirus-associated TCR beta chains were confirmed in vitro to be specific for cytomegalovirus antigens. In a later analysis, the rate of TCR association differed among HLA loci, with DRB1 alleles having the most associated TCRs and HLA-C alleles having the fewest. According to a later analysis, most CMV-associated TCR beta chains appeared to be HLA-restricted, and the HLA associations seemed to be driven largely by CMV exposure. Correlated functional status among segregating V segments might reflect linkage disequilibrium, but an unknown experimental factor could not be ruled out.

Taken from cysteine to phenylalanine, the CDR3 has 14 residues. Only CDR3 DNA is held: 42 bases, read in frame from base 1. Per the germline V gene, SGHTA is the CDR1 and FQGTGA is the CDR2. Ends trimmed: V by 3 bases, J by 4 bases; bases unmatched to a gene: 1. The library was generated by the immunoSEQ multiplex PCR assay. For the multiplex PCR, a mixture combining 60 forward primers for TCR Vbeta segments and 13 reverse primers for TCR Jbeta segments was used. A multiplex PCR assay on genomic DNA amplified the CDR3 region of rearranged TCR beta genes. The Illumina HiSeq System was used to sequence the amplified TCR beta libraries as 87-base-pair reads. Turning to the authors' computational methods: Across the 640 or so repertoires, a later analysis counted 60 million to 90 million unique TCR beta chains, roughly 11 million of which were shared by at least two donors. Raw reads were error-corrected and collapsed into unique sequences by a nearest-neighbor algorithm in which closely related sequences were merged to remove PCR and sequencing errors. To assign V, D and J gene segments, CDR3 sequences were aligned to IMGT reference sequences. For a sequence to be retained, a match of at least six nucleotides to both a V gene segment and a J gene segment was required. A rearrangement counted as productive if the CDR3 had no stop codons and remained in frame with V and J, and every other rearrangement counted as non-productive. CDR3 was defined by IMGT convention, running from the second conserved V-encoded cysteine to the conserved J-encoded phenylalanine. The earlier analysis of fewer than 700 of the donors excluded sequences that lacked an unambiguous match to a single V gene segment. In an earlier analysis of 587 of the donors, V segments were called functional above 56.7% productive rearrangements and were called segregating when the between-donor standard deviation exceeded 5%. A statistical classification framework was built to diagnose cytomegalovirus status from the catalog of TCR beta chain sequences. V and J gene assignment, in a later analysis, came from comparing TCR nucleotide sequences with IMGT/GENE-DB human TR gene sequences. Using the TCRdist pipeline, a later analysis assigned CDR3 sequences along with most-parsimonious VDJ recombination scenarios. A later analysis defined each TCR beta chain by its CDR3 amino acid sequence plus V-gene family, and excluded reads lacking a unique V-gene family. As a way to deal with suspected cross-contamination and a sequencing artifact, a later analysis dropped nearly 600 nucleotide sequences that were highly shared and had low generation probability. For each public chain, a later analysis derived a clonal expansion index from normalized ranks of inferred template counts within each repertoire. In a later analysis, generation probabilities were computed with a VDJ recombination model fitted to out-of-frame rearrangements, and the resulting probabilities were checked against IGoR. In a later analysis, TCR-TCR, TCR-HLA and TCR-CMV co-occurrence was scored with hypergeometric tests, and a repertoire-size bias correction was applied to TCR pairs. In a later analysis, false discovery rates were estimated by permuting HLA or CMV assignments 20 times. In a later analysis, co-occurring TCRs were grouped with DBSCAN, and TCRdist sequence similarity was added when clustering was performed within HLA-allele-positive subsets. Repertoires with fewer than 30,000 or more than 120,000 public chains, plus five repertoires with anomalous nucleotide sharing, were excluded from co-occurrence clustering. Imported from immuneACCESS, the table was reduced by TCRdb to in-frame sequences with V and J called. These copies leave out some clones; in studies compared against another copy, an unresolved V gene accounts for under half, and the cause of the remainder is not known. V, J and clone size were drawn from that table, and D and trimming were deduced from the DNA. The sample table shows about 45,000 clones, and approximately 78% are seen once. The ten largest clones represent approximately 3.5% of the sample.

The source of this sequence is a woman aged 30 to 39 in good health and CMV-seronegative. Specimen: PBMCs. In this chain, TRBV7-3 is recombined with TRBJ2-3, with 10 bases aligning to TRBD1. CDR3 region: CASSFGQGADTQYF. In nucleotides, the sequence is TGTGCCAGCAGCTTCGGACAGGGGGCAGATACGCAGTATTTT.